These 8 T cell receptor beta chains came from one sample sequenced in a study of blood T cell repertoires in COVID-19. The table came from immunoSEQ multiplex PCR; TCRdb's copy has only in-frame clones and leaves some out. This sample has about 170,000 clones, with more than 75% found just once. The sample consisted of peripheral blood. These receptor sequences come from a man between 18 and 35 years old with active or convalescent COVID-19.

This sequence joins TRBV6-5 and TRBJ2-7; TRBD1 agrees at 7 bases. With 6 bases clipped from V and 5 bases from J, the junction kept 13 bases outside the gene matches. Germline CDR1 reads MNHEY; CDR2 reads SVGAGI. The CDR3 totals 15 residues. The CDR3 DNA follows: TGTGCCAGCAGGATAATTGAGACAGGGTTCAACGAGCAGTACTTC. Its translation: CASRIIETGFNEQYF.

The V and J genes are TRBV5-4 and TRBJ1-2; a possible D gene is TRBD1 (5 bases). Germline V lookup: CDR1 SGHNT, CDR2 YYREEE (reference sequence). This CDR3 contains 16 residues. V lost 6 bases and J 0 bases, leaving 18 bases between the germline ends. The CDR3 nucleotides read TGTGCCAGCACCCGGGACGGCGGGGGAGCTAACTATGGCTACACCTTC. As protein: CASTRDGGGANYGYTF.

The rearrangement joins TRBV2 to TRBJ2-7; D is undetermined. Trimming left V 0 bases short and J 5 bases short, with 17 bases between. Per the germline V gene, CDR1 is SNHLY and CDR2 is FYNNEI. This CDR3 comprises 16 residues. The CDR3: CASSEALGGLRDEQYF. In nucleotides, the CDR3 is TGTGCCAGCAGTGAAGCGCTTGGCGGCCTCCGGGACGAGCAGTACTTC.

This clone has a handful of counts. This chain joins TRBV29-1 and TRBJ1-1, with D uncertain. The CDR3 length is 14 residues. Germline lookup yields CDR1 SQVTM and CDR2 ANQGSEA. With 3 bases removed from V and 6 bases from J, the gap between germline ends came to 17 bases. The CDR3 nucleotides are TGCAGCGTTGATTTTAAGTTAGCCGGGGCTGAAGCTTTCTTT. Protein sequence: CSVDFKLAGAEAFF.

This chain joins TRBV12-3 or TRBV12-4 and TRBJ1-5; D gene ambiguous. V lost 6 bases and J lost 7, with 10 bases in between. CDR3 size: 12 residues. CDR3 residues: CASSPGVQPQHF. In DNA, the CDR3 is TGTGCCAGCAGCCCCGGGGTCCAGCCCCAGCATTTT.

V and J are TRBV25-1 and TRBJ1-5; D call uncertain. The CDR3 runs to 16 residues. Trimming left V 3 bases short and J 3 bases short, with 15 bases between. Germline CDR1 reads MGHDK; CDR2 reads SYGVNS. The CDR3 sequence is CASSEGVVGYNQPQHF. As DNA, the CDR3 is TGTGCCAGCAGTGAGGGTGTGGTGGGCTACAATCAGCCCCAGCATTTT.

The chain couples TRBV2 to TRBJ1-5; D may be TRBD1 (5 bases). CDR3 length equals 16 residues. Per germline, CDR1 SNHLY and CDR2 FYNNEI. V was cut by 2 bases and J by 0 bases, with 11 bases left in between. CDR3 amino acids: CASSEKSGVSNQPQHF. DNA of the CDR3: TGTGCCAGCAGTGAAAAGTCGGGGGTTAGCAATCAGCCCCAGCATTTT.

In this sample, this clone turned up once. The chain has TRBV4-1 and TRBJ1-5, with D unclear. Germline CDR1 MGHRA, CDR2 YSYEKL. Trimming removed 4 bases from V and 1 base from J, with 11 bases in between. The CDR3 length is 15 residues. The CDR3: CASSPYLQSNQPQHF. DNA for the CDR3: TGCGCCAGCAGCCCATACCTACAGAGCAATCAGCCCCAGCATTTT.